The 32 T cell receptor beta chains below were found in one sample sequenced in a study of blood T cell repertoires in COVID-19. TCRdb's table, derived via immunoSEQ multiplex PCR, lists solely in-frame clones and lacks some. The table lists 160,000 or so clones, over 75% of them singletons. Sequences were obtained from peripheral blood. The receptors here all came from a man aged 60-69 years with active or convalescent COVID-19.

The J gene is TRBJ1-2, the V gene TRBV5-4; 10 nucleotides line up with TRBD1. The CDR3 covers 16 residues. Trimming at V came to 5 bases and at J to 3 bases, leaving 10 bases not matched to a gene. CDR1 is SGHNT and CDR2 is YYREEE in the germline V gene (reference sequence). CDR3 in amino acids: CASRATGGPLDYGYTF. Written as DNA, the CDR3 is TGTGCCAGCAGAGCGACAGGGGGCCCTTTGGACTATGGCTACACCTTC.

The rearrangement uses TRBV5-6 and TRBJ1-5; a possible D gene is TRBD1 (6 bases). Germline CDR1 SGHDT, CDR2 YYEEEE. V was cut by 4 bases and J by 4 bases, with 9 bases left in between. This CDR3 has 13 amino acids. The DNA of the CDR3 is TGTGCCAGCAGCCGTACAGGGAATCAGCCCCAGCATTTT. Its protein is CASSRTGNQPQHF.

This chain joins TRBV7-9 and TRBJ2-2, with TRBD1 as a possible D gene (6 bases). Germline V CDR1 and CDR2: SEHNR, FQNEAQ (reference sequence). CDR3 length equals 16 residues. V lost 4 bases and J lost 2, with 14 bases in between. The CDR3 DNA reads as TGTGCCAGCAGCTCTTCAGGGGTCATCAACACCGGGGAGCTGTTTTTT. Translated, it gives CASSSSGVINTGELFF.

This chain's CDR3 is CASSQASAREDHGYTF. The CDR3 DNA sequence: TGTGCCAGCAGCCAGGCCTCGGCCAGGGAGGATCATGGCTACACCTTC. The J gene is TRBJ1-2, the V gene TRBV4-2, with D perhaps matching TRBD1 (5 bases). The CDR3 consists of 16 residues. Germline CDR1 LGHNA, CDR2 YNFKEQ. Between the trimmed V and J ends, which lost 3 bases and 6 bases, there was a span of 20 bases.

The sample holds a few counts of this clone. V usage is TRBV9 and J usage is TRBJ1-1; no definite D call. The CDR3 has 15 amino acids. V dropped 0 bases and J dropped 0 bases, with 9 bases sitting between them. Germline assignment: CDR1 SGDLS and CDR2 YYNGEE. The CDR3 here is CASSVDGALNTEAFF. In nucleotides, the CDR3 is TGTGCCAGCAGCGTAGATGGAGCTCTGAACACTGAAGCTTTCTTT.

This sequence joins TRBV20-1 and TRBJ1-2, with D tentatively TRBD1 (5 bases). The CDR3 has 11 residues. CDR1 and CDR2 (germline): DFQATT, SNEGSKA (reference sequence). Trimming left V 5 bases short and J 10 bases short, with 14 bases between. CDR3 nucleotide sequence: TGCAGTGCTCTACGGCCAGGGTACTACACCTTC. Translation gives CSALRPGYYTF.

CDR3 bases: TGTGCCAGCAGTTTAGACTTCTCGCTCAGCTCCTACGAGCAGTACTTC. It yields the protein CASSLDFSLSSYEQYF. This chain connects TRBV28 to TRBJ2-7; D remains unclear. Trimming pared 2 bases from V and 0 bases from J, leaving 14 bases between. The CDR3 has 16 residues. The germline V gene has CDR1 MDHEN and CDR2 SYDVKM. The full variable domain, rest sourced from reference TRBV28 and TRBJ2-7, is DVKVTQSSRYLVKRTGEKVFLECVQDMDHENMFWYRQDPGLGLRLIYFSYDVKMKEKGDIPEGYSVSREKKERFSLILESASTNQTSMYLCASSLDFSLSSYEQYFGPGTRLTVT.

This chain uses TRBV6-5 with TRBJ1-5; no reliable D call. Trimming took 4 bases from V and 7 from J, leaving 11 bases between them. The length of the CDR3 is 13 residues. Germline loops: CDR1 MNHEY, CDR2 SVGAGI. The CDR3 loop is CASSSTPGQPQHF. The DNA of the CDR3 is TGTGCCAGCAGTTCAACCCCGGGGCAGCCCCAGCATTTT.

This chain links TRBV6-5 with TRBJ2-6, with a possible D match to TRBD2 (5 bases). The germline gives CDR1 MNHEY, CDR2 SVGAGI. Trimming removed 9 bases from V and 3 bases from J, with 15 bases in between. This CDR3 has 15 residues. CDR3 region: CASYFRGSGANVLTF. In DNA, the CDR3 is TGTGCCAGTTACTTCCGGGGTAGTGGGGCCAACGTCCTGACTTTC.

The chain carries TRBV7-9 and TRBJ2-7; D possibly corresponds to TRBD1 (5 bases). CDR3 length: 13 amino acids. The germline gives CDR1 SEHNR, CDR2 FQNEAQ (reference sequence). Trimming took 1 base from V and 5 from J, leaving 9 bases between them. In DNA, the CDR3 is TGTGCCAGCAGCTTAGGCAGGGTGAACGAGCAGTACTTC. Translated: CASSLGRVNEQYF.

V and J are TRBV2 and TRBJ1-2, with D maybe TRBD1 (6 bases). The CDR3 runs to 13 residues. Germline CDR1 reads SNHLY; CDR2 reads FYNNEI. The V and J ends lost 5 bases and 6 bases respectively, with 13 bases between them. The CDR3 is CASSPQGRDGYTF. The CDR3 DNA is TGTGCCAGCAGTCCACAGGGTCGAGATGGCTACACCTTC. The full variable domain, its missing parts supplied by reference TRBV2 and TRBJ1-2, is EPEVTQTPSHQVTQMGQEVILRCVPISNHLYFYWYRQILGQKVEFLVSFYNNEISEKSEIFDDQFSVERPDGSNFTLKIRSTKLEDSAMYFCASSPQGRDGYTFGSGTRLTVV.

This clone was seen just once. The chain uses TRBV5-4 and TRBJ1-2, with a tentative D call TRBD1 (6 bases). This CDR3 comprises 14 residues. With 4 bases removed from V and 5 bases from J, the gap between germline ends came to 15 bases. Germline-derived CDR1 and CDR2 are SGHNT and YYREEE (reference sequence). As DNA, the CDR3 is TGTGCCAGCAGCCCGACCGGGACAAGATATGGCTACACCTTC. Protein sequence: CASSPTGTRYGYTF.

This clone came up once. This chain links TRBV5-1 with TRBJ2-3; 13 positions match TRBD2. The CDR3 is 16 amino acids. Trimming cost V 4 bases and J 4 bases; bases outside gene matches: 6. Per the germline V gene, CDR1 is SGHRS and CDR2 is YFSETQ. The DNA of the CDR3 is TGCGCCAGCAGCCCACTAGCGGGAGGGCCGCCAGATACGCAGTATTTT. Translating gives CASSPLAGGPPDTQYF. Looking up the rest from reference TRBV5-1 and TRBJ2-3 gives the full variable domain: KAGVTQTPRYLIKTRGQQVTLSCSPISGHRSVSWYQQTPGQGLQFLFEYFSETQRNKGNFPGRFSGRQFSNSRSEMNVSTLELGDSALYLCASSPLAGGPPDTQYFGPGTRLTVL.

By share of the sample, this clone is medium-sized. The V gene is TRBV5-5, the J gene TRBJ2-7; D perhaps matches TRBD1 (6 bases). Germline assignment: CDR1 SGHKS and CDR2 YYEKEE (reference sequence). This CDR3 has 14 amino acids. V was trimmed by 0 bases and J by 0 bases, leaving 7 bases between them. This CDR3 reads CASSLVRGSYEQYF. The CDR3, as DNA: TGTGCCAGCAGCTTGGTCAGGGGCTCCTACGAGCAGTACTTC.

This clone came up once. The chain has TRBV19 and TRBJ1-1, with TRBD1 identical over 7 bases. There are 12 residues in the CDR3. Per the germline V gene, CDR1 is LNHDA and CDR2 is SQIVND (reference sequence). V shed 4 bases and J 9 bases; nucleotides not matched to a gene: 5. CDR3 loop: CASSRGQAQAFF. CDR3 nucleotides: TGTGCCAGTAGTAGAGGACAGGCTCAAGCTTTCTTT.

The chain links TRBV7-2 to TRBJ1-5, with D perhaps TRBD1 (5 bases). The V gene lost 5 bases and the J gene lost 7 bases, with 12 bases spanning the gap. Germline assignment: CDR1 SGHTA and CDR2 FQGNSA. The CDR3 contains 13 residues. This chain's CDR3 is CASSPRVGQPQHF. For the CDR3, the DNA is TGTGCCAGCAGCCCCAGGGTGGGACAGCCCCAGCATTTT.

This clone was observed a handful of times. For the CDR3, the DNA is TGTGCCAGCAGCCAAGATGTGCGCGGGCAGTATTTT. It encodes CASSQDVRGQYF. The chain carries TRBV3-1 (or the pseudogene TRBV3-2) and TRBJ2-3; D is unresolved. CDR3 length: 12 residues. Germline V lookup: CDR1 LGHDT, CDR2 YNNKEL (reference sequence). Trimming pared 0 bases from V and 11 bases from J, leaving 9 bases between.

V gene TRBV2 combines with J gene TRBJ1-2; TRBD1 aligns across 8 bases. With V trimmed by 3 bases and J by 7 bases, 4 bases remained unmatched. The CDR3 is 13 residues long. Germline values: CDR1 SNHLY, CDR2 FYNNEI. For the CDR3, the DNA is TGTGCCAGCAGTGATGACAGGGGCTCTGGCTACACCTTC. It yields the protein CASSDDRGSGYTF.

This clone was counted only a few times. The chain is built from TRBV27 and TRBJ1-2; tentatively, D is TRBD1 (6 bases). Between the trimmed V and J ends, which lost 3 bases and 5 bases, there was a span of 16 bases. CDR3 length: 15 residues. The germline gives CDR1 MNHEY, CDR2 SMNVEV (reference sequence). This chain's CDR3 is CASSLTAGVRYGYTF. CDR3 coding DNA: TGTGCCAGCAGTTTGACGGCAGGGGTGAGGTATGGCTACACCTTC.

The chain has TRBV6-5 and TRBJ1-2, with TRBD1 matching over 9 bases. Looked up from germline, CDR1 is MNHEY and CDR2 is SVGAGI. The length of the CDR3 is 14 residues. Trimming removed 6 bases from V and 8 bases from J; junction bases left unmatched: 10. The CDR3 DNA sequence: TGTGCCAGCAGCCCCCCGGGGACAGGGCGGGGCTACACCTTC. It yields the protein CASSPPGTGRGYTF.

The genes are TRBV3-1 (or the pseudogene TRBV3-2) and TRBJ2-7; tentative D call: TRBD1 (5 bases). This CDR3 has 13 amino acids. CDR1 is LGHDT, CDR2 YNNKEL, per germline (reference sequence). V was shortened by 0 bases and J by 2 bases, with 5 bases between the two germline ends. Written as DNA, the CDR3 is TGTGCCAGCAGCCAAGAAGGGGCCTACGAGCAGTACTTC. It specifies CASSQEGAYEQYF.

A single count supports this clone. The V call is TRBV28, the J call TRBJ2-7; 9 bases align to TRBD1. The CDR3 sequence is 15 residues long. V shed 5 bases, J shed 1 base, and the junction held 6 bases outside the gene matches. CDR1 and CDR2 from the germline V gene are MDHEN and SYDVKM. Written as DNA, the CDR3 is TGTGCCAGCAGTCTAGCCGGGACAGGGTCCTACGAGCAGTACTTC. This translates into CASSLAGTGSYEQYF.

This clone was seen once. CDR3 sequence: CASSPRLPSYEQYF. CDR3 DNA sequence: TGTGCCAGCAGCCCCAGACTGCCCTCCTACGAGCAGTACTTC. The gene calls are TRBV9 and TRBJ2-7, with unresolved D. From germline, CDR1 is SGDLS and CDR2 YYNGEE. The ends were cut back, 4 bases at V and 0 bases at J, with 11 bases in the middle. The CDR3 consists of 14 residues. Combining the CDR3 with reference TRBV9 and TRBJ2-7 gives the whole variable domain DSGVTQTPKHLITATGQRVTLRCSPRSGDLSVYWYQQSLDQGLQFLIQYYNGEERAKGNILERFSAQQFPDLHSELNLSSLELGDSALYFCASSPRLPSYEQYFGPGTRLTVT.

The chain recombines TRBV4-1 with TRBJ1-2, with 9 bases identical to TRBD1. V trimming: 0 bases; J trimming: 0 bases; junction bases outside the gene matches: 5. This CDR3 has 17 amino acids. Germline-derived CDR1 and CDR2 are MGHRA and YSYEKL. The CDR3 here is CASSQDRTGAANYGYTF. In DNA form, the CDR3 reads TGCGCCAGCAGCCAAGATCGGACAGGGGCGGCTAACTATGGCTACACCTTC.

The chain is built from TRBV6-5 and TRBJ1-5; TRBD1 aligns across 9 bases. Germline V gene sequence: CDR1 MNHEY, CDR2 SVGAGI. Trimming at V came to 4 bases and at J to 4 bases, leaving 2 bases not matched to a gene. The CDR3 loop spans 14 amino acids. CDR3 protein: CASSFGQGNQPQHF. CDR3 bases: TGTGCCAGCAGTTTTGGACAGGGGAATCAGCCCCAGCATTTT.

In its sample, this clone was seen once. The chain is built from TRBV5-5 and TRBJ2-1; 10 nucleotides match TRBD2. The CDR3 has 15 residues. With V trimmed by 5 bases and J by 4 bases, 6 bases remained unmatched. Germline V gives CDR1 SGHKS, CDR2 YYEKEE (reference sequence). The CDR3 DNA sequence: TGTGCCAGCAGGATGGGACTAGCGCTTTACAATGAGCAGTTCTTC. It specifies CASRMGLALYNEQFF. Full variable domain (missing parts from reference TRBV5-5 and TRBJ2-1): DAGVTQSPTHLIKTRGQQVTLRCSPISGHKSVSWYQQVLGQGPQFIFQYYEKEERGRGNFPDRFSARQFPNYSSELNVNALLLGDSALYLCASRMGLALYNEQFFGPGTRLTVL.

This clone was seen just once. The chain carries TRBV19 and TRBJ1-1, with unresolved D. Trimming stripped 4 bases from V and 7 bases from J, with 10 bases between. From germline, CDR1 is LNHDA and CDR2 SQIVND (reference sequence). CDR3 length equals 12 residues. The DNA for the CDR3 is TGTGCCAGTAGTACCCGACGGGATGAAGCTTTCTTT. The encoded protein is CASSTRRDEAFF.

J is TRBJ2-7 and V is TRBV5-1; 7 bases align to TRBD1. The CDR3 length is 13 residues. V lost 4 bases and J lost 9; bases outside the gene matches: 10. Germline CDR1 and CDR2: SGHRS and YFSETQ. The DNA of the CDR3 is TGCGCCAGCAGCGGGACAGAGGGAAGTTGGCAGTACTTC. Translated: CASSGTEGSWQYF.

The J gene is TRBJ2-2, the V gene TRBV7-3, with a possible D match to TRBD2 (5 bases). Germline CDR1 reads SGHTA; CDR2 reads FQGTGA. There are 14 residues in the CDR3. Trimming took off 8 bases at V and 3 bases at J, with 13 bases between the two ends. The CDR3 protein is CASGRGLDTGELFF. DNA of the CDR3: TGTGCCAGCGGTAGAGGGCTGGACACCGGGGAGCTGTTTTTT.

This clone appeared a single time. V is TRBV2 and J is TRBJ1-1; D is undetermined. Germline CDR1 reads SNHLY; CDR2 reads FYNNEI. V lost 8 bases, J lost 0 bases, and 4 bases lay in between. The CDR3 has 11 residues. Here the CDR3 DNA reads TGTGCCAGCTGGCTGAACACTGAAGCTTTCTTT. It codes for CASWLNTEAFF.

The chain's CDR3 is CASSLAGAGDEQFF. CDR3 sequence (DNA): TGTGCCAGCAGCTTAGCGGGAGCGGGCGATGAGCAGTTCTTC. The chain recombines TRBV7-2 with TRBJ2-1, with a weak D call TRBD2 (6 bases). CDR1 and CDR2 from the germline V gene are SGHTA and FQGNSA. CDR3 size: 14 residues. The V and J ends lost 0 bases and 8 bases respectively, with 11 bases between them.

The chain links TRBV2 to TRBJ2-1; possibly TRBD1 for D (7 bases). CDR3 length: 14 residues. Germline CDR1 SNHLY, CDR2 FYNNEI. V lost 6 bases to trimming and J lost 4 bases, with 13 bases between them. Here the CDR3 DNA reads TGTGCCAGCAGCTCGACAGGGAGGTACAATGAGCAGTTCTTC. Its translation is CASSSTGRYNEQFF.